This T cell receptor beta chain is drawn from a study of CD8 T cells in ankylosing spondylitis. This clonotype occurred many times. Its antigen is not known. The study, taken as a whole, reports: In ankylosing spondylitis blood, a motif of roughly eight highly homologous TCR beta variants appeared characteristic. Disease-linked clones bore a CD8+ phenotype, appearing relatively rarely in peripheral blood.

Trimming removed 6 bases at V and 0 bases at J, with 10 bases between. CDR1 and CDR2 (germline): ENHRY, SYGVKD. CDR3 size: 14 residues. In TCRdb, the 5' RACE reads were re-called with MiXCR into one record per CDR3 protein. The sample records some 250,000 distinct CDR3 sequences, around 7.8% being singletons. This TCR was sampled from a male donor with ankylosing spondylitis or in good health (not recorded which). The J gene is TRBJ2-3, the V gene TRBV10-3; no definite D call. Material: blood, either unsorted or a sorted T cell fraction (not recorded which). Here the CDR3 reads CAISGSSSTDTQYF. CDR3 DNA sequence: TGTGCCATCAGCGGATCTTCTAGCACAGATACGCAGTATTTT.